These 8 T cell receptor beta chains came from one sample sequenced in a study of T-cell reconstitution after alpha-beta-depleted transplantation in children. It was with unique molecular identifiers that the TCRbeta library was prepared. Using its own MiXCR run on the PCR reads, TCRdb lists one record per CDR3 protein. In the table there are some 490,000 distinct CDR3 sequences, about 12% of which are singletons. Material: PBMCs from the stem cell graft donor, obtained from the stem cell graft. Receptor source: a human donor who donated a stem cell graft to a child with combined immunodeficiency.

Only a few counts were recorded for this clonotype. The CDR3 here is CSARAPVRGEAFF. The DNA of the CDR3 is TGCAGTGCTAGAGCCCCGGTGCGGGGTGAAGCTTTCTTT. The rearrangement uses TRBV20-1 and TRBJ1-1; no clear D. Looked up from germline, CDR1 is DFQATT and CDR2 is SNEGSKA (reference sequence). The germline V and J ends were trimmed by 1 base and 7 bases, with 13 bases remaining between them. There are 13 residues in the CDR3.

The genes are TRBV2 and TRBJ2-1, with unresolved D. Looked up from germline, CDR1 is SNHLY and CDR2 is FYNNEI. The CDR3 runs 15 residues. The V gene lost 0 bases and the J gene lost 4 bases, with 10 bases spanning the gap. The CDR3 region is CASSEAWGIYNEQFF. In DNA form, the CDR3 reads TGTGCCAGCAGTGAAGCATGGGGTATTTACAATGAGCAGTTCTTC.

This clonotype was seen a handful of times. The gene calls are TRBV9 and TRBJ2-3; D may match TRBD1 or TRBD2 (5 bases each). Per the germline V gene, CDR1 is SGDLS and CDR2 is YYNGEE. The CDR3 extends over 16 amino acids. Deletions cut 4 bases from V and 6 bases from J, with 21 bases between. The CDR3 DNA reads TGTGCCAGCAGCCTCTCTCGGGACCCCCGAGTGGATACGCAGTATTTT. It codes for CASSLSRDPRVDTQYF.

V is TRBV12-3 or TRBV12-4 and J is TRBJ2-1; possible D gene TRBD2, 5 bases. The CDR3 covers 11 residues. The V gene lost 4 bases and the J gene lost 8 bases, with 6 bases spanning the gap. CDR3 amino acids: CASSYGDEQFF. For the CDR3, the DNA is TGTGCCAGCAGTTACGGGGATGAGCAGTTCTTC.

This clonotype was detected only a few times. V is TRBV20-1 and J is TRBJ2-1, with TRBD2 matching 7 bases. Germline trimming cut 0 bases from V and 6 bases from J; bases unmatched to any gene: 5. CDR3 length: 14 residues. Germline CDR1 is DFQATT and CDR2 is SNEGSKA (reference sequence). The CDR3 here is CSAREAGESNEQFF. In DNA, the CDR3 is TGCAGTGCTAGAGAGGCGGGGGAGTCCAATGAGCAGTTCTTC.

In its sample, this clonotype was seen many times. The chain carries TRBV6-2 or TRBV6-3 and TRBJ2-1; possibly TRBD1 or TRBD2 for D (6 bases each). Germline-derived CDR1 and CDR2 are MNHEY and SVGEGT. The CDR3 runs to 14 residues. Between the trimmed V and J ends, which lost 5 bases and 9 bases, there was a span of 17 bases. CDR3 coding DNA: TGTGCCAGCAGTAACCGGGACTCACAGGGTGAGCAGTTCTTC. This translates into CASSNRDSQGEQFF.

This chain uses TRBV29-1 with TRBJ2-7, with D unresolved. Trimming pared 4 bases from V and 0 bases from J, leaving 19 bases between. Per germline, CDR1 SQVTM and CDR2 ANQGSEA. This CDR3 has 16 amino acids. The CDR3 DNA sequence: TGCAGCGTTGGCGTTGTGGGCCCCATTGGCTCCTACGAGCAGTACTTC. It is translated as CSVGVVGPIGSYEQYF.

The rearrangement uses TRBV12-3 or TRBV12-4 and TRBJ2-3, with TRBD2 as a possible D gene (6 bases). The length of the CDR3 is 15 residues. Trimming took 7 bases from V and 2 from J, leaving 16 bases between them. CDR3 residues: CASNEGGVTTDTQYF. The CDR3 DNA reads TGTGCCAGCAACGAAGGCGGGGTTACCACAGATACGCAGTATTTT.